Below, one T cell receptor (beta chain) is given with its context. Antigen unknown. These data come from a study of T cell responses to AZD1222 COVID-19 vaccine. Notes on the study in general: White British people made up most donors, females outnumbered males, and clonal diversity was possibly underestimated. At baseline, just five to seven AZD1222 recipients tested seropositive. Sampling that yielded the repertoires occurred only after the peak T cell response.

Germline V gene data show CDR1 as MDHEN and CDR2 as SYDVKM. CDR3 length: 15 residues. J gave up 6 bases and V 4 bases, and 7 bases lay outside the gene matches. Investigators merged groups given second doses at roughly 4 or roughly 12 weeks. Profiling relied on immunoSEQ multiplex PCR, and the TCRdb table lists in-frame clones only, not all of them. The top ten hold 2.5% to 4% of the sample, which has about 160,000 clones, more than 90% seen once. This rearrangement joins TRBV28 to TRBJ2-3; TRBD2 aligns across 10 bases. Sequenced material: peripheral blood, taken 28 days after the second AZD1222 dose. This clonotype originated in an adult who received the AZD1222 COVID-19 vaccine. Here the CDR3 reads CASSSSGSGVDTQYF. The DNA of the CDR3 is TGTGCCAGCAGTTCTAGCGGGAGTGGGGTGGATACGCAGTATTTT. The variable domain in full, completed from reference TRBV28 and TRBJ2-3, reads DVKVTQSSRYLVKRTGEKVFLECVQDMDHENMFWYRQDPGLGLRLIYFSYDVKMKEKGDIPEGYSVSREKKERFSLILESASTNQTSMYLCASSSSGSGVDTQYFGPGTRLTVL.